Listed below are T cell receptor beta chains from one sample, sequenced in a study of Ad26.COV2.S vaccination and SARS-CoV-2 variants. Method: immunoSEQ multiplex PCR; TCRdb's copy keeps in-frame clones and lacks some. The sample holds 300,000 to 400,000 clones, around 84% seen once. The sequenced sample was peripheral blood, obtained in a trial of Ad26.COV2.S vaccine versus placebo. Every receptor here comes from a person between 18 and 59 years old who received the Ad26.COV2.S COVID-19 vaccine or a placebo. CDR3s include the opening cysteine and the closing phenylalanine or tryptophan. The D gene is left open where the match is weak. Clone size, where shown, is once, few, many, or a class for clones that have expanded.

TRBJ2-2,18,.,.,TRBV7-3,CASSLFNPGATNTGELFF,TGTGCCAGCAGCTTATTTAACCCGGGGGCCACGAACACCGGGGAGCTGTTTTTT
TRBJ1-1,13,TRBD1,few,TRBV30,CAWSGGGGPEAFF,TGTGCCTGGAGTGGAGGAGGGGGCCCTGAAGCTTTCTTT
TRBJ2-3,17,.,.,TRBV9,CASSSERGQVGTDTQYF,TGTGCCAGCAGCTCAGAGAGAGGGCAGGTCGGGACAGATACGCAGTATTTT
TRBJ2-5,16,TRBD2,.,TRBV9,CASSPRPLAGGETQYF,TGTGCCAGCAGTCCCAGACCACTAGCGGGGGGGGAGACCCAGTACTTC
TRBJ2-1,17,TRBD2,.,TRBV11-3,CASSFGSGGPSYNEQFF,TGTGCCAGCAGCTTTGGTAGCGGGGGGCCATCCTACAATGAGCAGTTCTTC
TRBJ2-7,13,TRBD1,.,TRBV5-1,CASRRDRPTEQYF,TGCGCCAGCAGACGGGACAGGCCTACGGAGCAGTACTTC
TRBJ1-5,16,TRBD1,many,TRBV2,CASRTAGTGGSQPQHF,TGTGCCAGCAGGACTGCCGGGACAGGGGGGAGTCAGCCCCAGCATTTT
TRBJ1-5,15,.,.,TRBV19,CASSIYIGGGQPQHF,TGTGCCAGTAGTATATATATCGGGGGCGGGCAGCCCCAGCATTTT
TRBJ1-1,15,.,.,TRBV5-6,CASSLRRGAGTEAFF,TGTGCCAGCAGCTTGAGGCGGGGGGCGGGCACTGAAGCTTTCTTT
TRBJ2-7,13,.,few,TRBV5-4,CASSLAGEYEQYF,TGTGCCAGCAGCTTGGCCGGGGAGTACGAGCAGTACTTC
TRBJ2-5,16,TRBD2,.,TRBV18,CASSPLSGGTQETQYF,TGTGCCAGCTCACCACTTAGCGGGGGGACACAAGAGACCCAGTACTTC
TRBJ1-2,17,.,once,TRBV2,CASSEQLKQGFGYGYTF,TGTGCCAGCAGTGAACAATTAAAACAGGGTTTCGGCTATGGCTACACCTTC
TRBJ2-3,15,TRBD1,.,TRBV19,CASSISEQGADTQYF,TGTGCCAGTAGTATATCTGAACAGGGGGCAGATACGCAGTATTTT
TRBJ1-2,11,.,.,TRBV29-1,CSVSEGGVPDF,TGCAGCGTTTCCGAAGGGGGGGTGCCAGACTTC
TRBJ2-2,14,.,.,TRBV21-1,CASSGRQAAGELFF,TGTGCCAGCAGCGGACGACAGGCGGCCGGGGAGCTGTTTTTT
TRBJ1-1,17,.,.,TRBV27,CASSLHDPNPPIAEAFF,TGTGCCAGCAGTTTGCACGATCCCAATCCCCCAATCGCTGAAGCTTTCTTT
TRBJ1-3,15,.,.,TRBV7-2,CASSPQTGVGNTIYF,TGTGCCAGCAGCCCCCAAACAGGAGTTGGAAACACCATATATTTT
TRBJ1-2,13,TRBD1,.,TRBV9,CASSPDRDYGYTF,TGTGCCAGCAGCCCGGACAGGGACTATGGCTACACCTTC
TRBJ1-6,17,TRBD1,.,TRBV7-2,CASSEAGTGPFNSPLHF,TGTGCCAGCAGCGAAGCCGGGACAGGCCCTTTCAATTCACCCCTCCACTTT
TRBJ1-2,12,.,.,TRBV2,CASSDQDYGYTF,TGTGCCAGCAGTGACCAGGACTATGGCTACACCTTC
TRBJ2-1,13,.,.,TRBV3-1/TRBV3-2,CASSLSRGHEQFF,TGTGCCAGCAGCCTTTCGCGGGGGCATGAGCAGTTCTTC
TRBJ2-3,14,.,.,TRBV4-1,CASSRASVGGTQYF,TGCGCCAGCAGCCGAGCTAGCGTAGGGGGTACGCAGTATTTT
TRBJ1-5,17,.,.,TRBV6-6,CASSPARGGNSNQPQHF,TGTGCCAGCAGTCCCGCCCGGGGAGGTAATAGCAATCAGCCCCAGCATTTT
TRBJ1-1,15,.,.,TRBV2,CASSQADRLNTEAFF,TGTGCCAGCAGTCAAGCTGACAGGCTTAACACTGAAGCTTTCTTT
TRBJ2-1,16,TRBD2,.,TRBV18,CASSPPSGGADNEQFF,TGTGCCAGCTCACCACCGAGCGGGGGGGCCGACAATGAGCAGTTCTTC
TRBJ2-7,15,.,.,TRBV5-1,CASSPEGRSSYEQYF,TGCGCCAGCAGCCCGGAGGGACGGAGCTCCTACGAGCAGTACTTC
TRBJ2-1,14,.,.,TRBV18,CASSPGNSYNEQFF,TGTGCCAGCTCACCGGGGAACTCCTACAATGAGCAGTTCTTC
TRBJ2-3,17,TRBD2,.,TRBV3-1/TRBV3-2,CASSQPGLAGGKDTQYF,TGTGCCAGCAGCCAACCGGGACTAGCGGGGGGGAAAGATACGCAGTATTTT
TRBJ2-1,13,.,.,TRBV11-3,CASSRGDENEQFF,TGTGCCAGCAGCCGAGGGGATGAAAATGAGCAGTTCTTC